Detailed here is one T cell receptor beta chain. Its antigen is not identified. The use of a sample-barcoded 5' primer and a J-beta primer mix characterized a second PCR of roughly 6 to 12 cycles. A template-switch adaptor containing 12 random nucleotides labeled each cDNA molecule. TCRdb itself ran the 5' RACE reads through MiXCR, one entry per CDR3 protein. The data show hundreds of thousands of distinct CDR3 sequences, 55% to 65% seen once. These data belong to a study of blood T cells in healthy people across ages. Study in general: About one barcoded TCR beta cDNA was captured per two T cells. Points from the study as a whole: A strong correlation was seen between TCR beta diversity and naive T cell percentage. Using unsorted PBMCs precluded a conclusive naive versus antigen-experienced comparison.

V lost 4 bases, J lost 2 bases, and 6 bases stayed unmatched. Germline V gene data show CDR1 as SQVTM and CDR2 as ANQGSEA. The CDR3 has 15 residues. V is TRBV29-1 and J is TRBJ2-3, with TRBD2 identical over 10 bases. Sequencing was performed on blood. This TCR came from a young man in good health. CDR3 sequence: CSVALSGGTTDTQYF. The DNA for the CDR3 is TGCAGCGTTGCCCTTAGCGGGGGGACCACAGATACGCAGTATTTT.